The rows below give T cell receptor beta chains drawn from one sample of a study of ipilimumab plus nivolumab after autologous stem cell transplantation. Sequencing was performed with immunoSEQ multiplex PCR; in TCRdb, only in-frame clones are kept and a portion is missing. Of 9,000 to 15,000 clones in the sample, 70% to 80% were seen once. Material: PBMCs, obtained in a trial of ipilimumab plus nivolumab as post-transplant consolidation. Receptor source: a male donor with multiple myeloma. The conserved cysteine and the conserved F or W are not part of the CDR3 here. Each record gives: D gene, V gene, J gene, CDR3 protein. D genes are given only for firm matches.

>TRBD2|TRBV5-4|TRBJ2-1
ASSPASGGGSYNEQF
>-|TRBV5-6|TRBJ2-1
ASTPPLGQRPNNEQF
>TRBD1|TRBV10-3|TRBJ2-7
ASSEAVGQGPEQY
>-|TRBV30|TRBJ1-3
AWDRASGNTIY
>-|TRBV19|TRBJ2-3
ASSPSQASASTDTQY
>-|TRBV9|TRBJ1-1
ASSAHPKGDHTEAF
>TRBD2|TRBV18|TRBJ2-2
ASSPPMRGAHTGELF
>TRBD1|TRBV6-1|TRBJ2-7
ASGLTGTAYEQY
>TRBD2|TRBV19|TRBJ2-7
ASSIQAGEGYEQY
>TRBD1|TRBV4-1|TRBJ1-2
ASSQLLGQSSSDGYT
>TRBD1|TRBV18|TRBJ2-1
ASSPGTGAGGEQF
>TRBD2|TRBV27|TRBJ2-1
ASHPSGGGAYNEQF
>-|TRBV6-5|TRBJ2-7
ASSPTGYSYEQY
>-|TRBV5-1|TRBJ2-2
ASSLVATTNTGELF
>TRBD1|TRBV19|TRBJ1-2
ASRTSGQGYGYT
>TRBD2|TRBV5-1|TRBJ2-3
ASSPTPSGGLTDTQY
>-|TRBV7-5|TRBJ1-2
ASSLSGGGYT
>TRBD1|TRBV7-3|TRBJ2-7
ASSPNPGQGAYEQY
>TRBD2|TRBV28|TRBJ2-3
ASSQRGASNTQY
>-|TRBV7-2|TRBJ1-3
ASSRAGSGNTIY
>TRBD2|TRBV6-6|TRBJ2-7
ASSIGLASLDEQY
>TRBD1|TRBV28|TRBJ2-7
ASRLQGYEQY
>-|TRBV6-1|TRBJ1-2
ASSAGQYYGYT
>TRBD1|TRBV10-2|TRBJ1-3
ASGDSINSGNTIY
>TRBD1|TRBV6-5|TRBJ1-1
ASSPRGMNTEAF
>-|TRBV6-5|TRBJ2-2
ASSDGANTGELF
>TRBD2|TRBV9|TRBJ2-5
ASSAGTLLAGGLETQY
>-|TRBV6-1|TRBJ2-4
ASSEFLYSSLI
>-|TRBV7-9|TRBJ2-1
ASSLGGQGGFEQF
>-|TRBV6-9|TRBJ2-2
ASSYRLYGELF
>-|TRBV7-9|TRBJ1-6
ASSLRGGATYNSPLH
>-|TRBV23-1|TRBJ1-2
ASSQYGVREGPYGYT
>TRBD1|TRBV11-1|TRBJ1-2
ASSLGQGNSNGYT
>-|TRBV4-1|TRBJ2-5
ASSQGVEETQY
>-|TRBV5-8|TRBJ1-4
ASSLGTTATNEKLF
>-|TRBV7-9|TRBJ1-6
ASSLGPTSPLH
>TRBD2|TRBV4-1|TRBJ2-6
ASSQEGLAGGPGANVLT
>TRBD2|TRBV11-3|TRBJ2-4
ASSPTSGLVKNIQY
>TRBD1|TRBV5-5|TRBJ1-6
ASSFQGGNNSPLH
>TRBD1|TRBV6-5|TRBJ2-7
ASSRTGTVPYEQY
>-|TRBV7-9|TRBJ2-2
ASSLNMDTGELF
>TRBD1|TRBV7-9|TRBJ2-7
ASSSGQTYEQY
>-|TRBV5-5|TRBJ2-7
ASSPWGGYSYEQY
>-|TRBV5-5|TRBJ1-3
ASSSASRNTIY
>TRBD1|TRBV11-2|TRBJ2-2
ASSLRIGTGGFPTGELF
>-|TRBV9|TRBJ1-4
ASSASVGTNEKLF
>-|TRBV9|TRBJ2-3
ASSVDYRVPADTQY
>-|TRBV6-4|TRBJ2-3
ASSDSSDTQY
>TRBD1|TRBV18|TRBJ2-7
ASFRTGAYEQY